The entry that follows covers one T cell receptor (beta chain) sequence. The treatment here: about 20 received Ad26.COV2.S at low or high dose, single or two shots; about 5 received placebo; per-sample allocation not given. Day 63 after the first vaccine or placebo injection was the time point for sampling. Vaccination employed an Ad26 vector expressing the Wuhan-strain SARS-CoV-2 spike. This specimen comes from a study of Ad26.COV2.S vaccination and SARS-CoV-2 variants. Sequenced by immunoSEQ multiplex PCR; TCRdb stores in-frame clones only, minus some. This sample has some 340,000 clones, with around 84% found just once. CDR3 length equals 16 residues. The germline gives CDR1 SEHNR, CDR2 FQNEAQ (reference sequence). V lost 4 bases and J 3 bases, leaving 18 bases between the germline ends.

This TCR derives from a person between 18 and 59 years old who received the Ad26.COV2.S COVID-19 vaccine or a placebo. Sequencing used peripheral blood, obtained in a trial of Ad26.COV2.S vaccine versus placebo. This chain joins TRBV7-9 and TRBJ1-2; maybe TRBD1 (6 bases). This CDR3 reads CASSSSEQGIYYGYTF. In DNA, the CDR3 is TGTGCCAGCAGCTCCTCCGAACAGGGTATTTACTATGGCTACACCTTC. Full variable domain (rest looked up from reference TRBV7-9 and TRBJ1-2): DTGVSQNPRHKITKRGQNVTFRCDPISEHNRLYWYRQTLGQGPEFLTYFQNEAQLEKSRLLSDRFSAERPKGSFSTLEIQRTEQGDSAMYLCASSSSEQGIYYGYTFGSGTRLTVV.